The 29 T cell receptor beta chains listed next were all sequenced from one sample in a study of cytomegalovirus exposure and HLA in healthy donors (dated by TCRdb to about 2017). Receptors were amplified or captured by the immunoSEQ multiplex PCR assay. For the multiplex PCR, a mixture combining 60 forward primers for TCR Vbeta segments and 13 reverse primers for TCR Jbeta segments was used. TCRdb obtained this table from immuneACCESS and retained in-frame rearrangements with V and J assigned. These tables miss some clones; where compared with another copy, unresolved V genes account for less than half of the shortfall, and the remainder is unexplained. For this sample there are approximately 120,000 clones; 70% to 80% appear just once. The top ten clones comprise approximately 3.9% of the sample. The specimen was PBMCs. The receptors stem from a man aged 35 to 55 in good health and CMV-seronegative.

This chain joins TRBV19 and TRBJ2-5, with 7 bases identical to TRBD1. The CDR3 spans 15 residues. Germline V CDR1 and CDR2: LNHDA, SQIVND (reference sequence). V trimming: 1 base; J trimming: 5 bases; junction bases outside the gene matches: 7. The CDR3 reads CASSIVPTGTETQYF. Here the CDR3 DNA reads TGTGCCAGTAGTATAGTCCCGACAGGGACGGAGACCCAGTACTTC.

CDR3 residues: CASSEYRGSNQPQHF. CDR3 coding DNA: TGTGCCAGCAGTGAGTACAGGGGGAGCAATCAGCCCCAGCATTTT. This chain connects TRBV9 to TRBJ1-5; TRBD1 aligns across 8 bases. V shed 5 bases and J 1 base; nucleotides not matched to a gene: 5. Germline V gene lookup returns CDR1 SGDLS and CDR2 YYNGEE. CDR3 size: 15 residues.

Only a few counts were recorded for this clone. The chain employs TRBV27 and TRBJ1-5, with 7 bases aligning to TRBD1. This CDR3 is 14 amino acids long. Germline V CDR1 and CDR2: MNHEY, SMNVEV (reference sequence). Germline trimming cut 6 bases from V and 5 bases from J; bases unmatched to any gene: 7. The CDR3 region is CASSATGSHQPQHF. CDR3 bases: TGTGCCAGCAGCGCGACAGGGTCCCATCAGCCCCAGCATTTT.

The V gene is TRBV5-5, the J gene TRBJ1-1; D remains unclear. Trimming removed 5 bases from V and 3 bases from J, with 14 bases in between. CDR1 and CDR2 (germline): SGHKS, YYEKEE (reference sequence). The CDR3 has 14 amino acids. The CDR3: CASSSSGPDTEAFF. The CDR3 nucleotides are TGTGCCAGCAGTTCGTCAGGCCCGGACACTGAAGCTTTCTTT.

V and J are TRBV9 and TRBJ1-1; 7 bases match TRBD1. With 3 bases clipped from V and 4 bases from J, the junction kept 3 bases outside the gene matches. The CDR3 spans 13 residues. The germline V gene has CDR1 SGDLS and CDR2 YYNGEE. CDR3 DNA: TGTGCCAGCAGCGCGGCAGGGGGCACTGAAGCTTTCTTT. As protein: CASSAAGGTEAFF.

The chain couples TRBV2 to TRBJ1-1, with D perhaps TRBD1 (6 bases). From germline, CDR1 is SNHLY and CDR2 FYNNEI. The CDR3 totals 15 residues. Trimming removed 6 bases from V and 4 bases from J, with 18 bases in between. CDR3 in amino acids: CASRGALGQGTEAFF. CDR3 in DNA: TGTGCCAGCAGGGGGGCCTTAGGGCAGGGCACTGAAGCTTTCTTT.

This clone has just a few counts. The chain couples TRBV6-4 to TRBJ1-6; the D gene is possibly TRBD1 (5 bases). Trimming took 6 bases from V and 7 from J, leaving 16 bases between them. The CDR3 totals 15 residues. The germline V gene has CDR1 MRHNA and CDR2 SNTAGT. CDR3 residues: CASRVGAPGNSPLHF. The CDR3 DNA reads TGTGCCAGCAGAGTAGGGGCGCCCGGCAATTCACCCCTCCACTTT.

The rearrangement links TRBV9 to TRBJ2-3; D is ambiguous. V shed 4 bases and J shed 0 bases, with 3 bases lying between them. Germline CDR1 SGDLS, CDR2 YYNGEE. The CDR3 runs to 12 residues. The CDR3 protein is CASSPSTDTQYF. CDR3 sequence (DNA): TGTGCCAGCAGCCCTAGCACAGATACGCAGTATTTT.

The rearrangement uses TRBV2 and TRBJ2-1; 8 positions match TRBD2. CDR3 length equals 14 residues. Looked up from germline, CDR1 is SNHLY and CDR2 is FYNNEI. V shed 8 bases, J shed 6 bases, and the junction held 9 bases outside the gene matches. CDR3: CASVASGYPNEQFF. For the CDR3, the DNA is TGTGCCAGCGTGGCTAGCGGGTACCCCAATGAGCAGTTCTTC.

This chain connects TRBV11-1 to TRBJ1-6, with a tentative D call TRBD1 (6 bases). In germline, CDR1 is SGHAT, CDR2 FQDESV (reference sequence). This CDR3 is built from 17 residues. V was cut by 5 bases and J by 10 bases, with 24 bases left in between. The CDR3 bases are TGTGCCAGCAGCCCCAGCCGGTCGACAGGACTGACATCACCCCTCCACTTT. Translating it yields CASSPSRSTGLTSPLHF.

This chain connects TRBV28 to TRBJ2-7; 9 positions match TRBD2. V lost 7 bases and J lost 2; bases outside the gene matches: 3. This CDR3 is 13 amino acids long. CDR1 is MDHEN and CDR2 is SYDVKM in the germline V gene. For the CDR3, the DNA is TGTGCCAGCACTGCTAGCGGGACCTACGAGCAGTACTTC. It codes for CASTASGTYEQYF.

J is TRBJ1-5 and V is TRBV5-6, with a weak D call TRBD1 (6 bases). From germline, CDR1 is SGHDT and CDR2 YYEEEE. This CDR3 region has 14 residues. Trimming removed 1 base from V and 5 bases from J, with 10 bases in between. The CDR3 coding sequence is TGTGCCAGCAGCTTGCAGAAGGGGGATCAGCCCCAGCATTTT. It specifies CASSLQKGDQPQHF. Full variable domain (missing parts from reference TRBV5-6 and TRBJ1-5): DAGVTQSPTHLIKTRGQQVTLRCSPKSGHDTVSWYQQALGQGPQFIFQYYEEEERQRGNFPDRFSGHQFPNYSSELNVNALLLGDSALYLCASSLQKGDQPQHFGDGTRLSIL.

This chain uses TRBV2 with TRBJ1-1, with TRBD1 matching over 8 bases. This CDR3 spans 18 amino acids. CDR1 and CDR2 from the germline V gene are SNHLY and FYNNEI. J was trimmed by 6 bases and V by 6 bases; bases with no gene match: 21. As DNA, the CDR3 is TGTGCCAGCAGCTCGAACGGACAGGGAGATCGCCCAAGGTCTGAAGCTTTCTTT. Protein product: CASSSNGQGDRPRSEAFF. Drawing the rest from reference TRBV2 and TRBJ1-1, the complete variable domain is EPEVTQTPSHQVTQMGQEVILRCVPISNHLYFYWYRQILGQKVEFLVSFYNNEISEKSEIFDDQFSVERPDGSNFTLKIRSTKLEDSAMYFCASSSNGQGDRPRSEAFFGQGTRLTVV.

CDR3 DNA sequence: TGTGCCAGCAGCCTAGGGGGTGAAGCTTTCTTT. Its translation is CASSLGGEAFF. This chain joins TRBV7-3 and TRBJ1-1, with D maybe TRBD1 (6 bases). Between the trimmed V and J ends, which lost 5 bases and 7 bases, there was a span of 8 bases. The germline V gene encodes CDR1 SGHTA and CDR2 FQGTGA. The CDR3 covers 11 residues. Using reference TRBV7-3 and TRBJ1-1 for the parts outside the CDR3, the full variable domain is GAGVSQTPSNKVTEKGKYVELRCDPISGHTALYWYRQSLGQGPEFLIYFQGTGAADDSGLPNDRFFAVRPEGSVSTLKIQRTERGDSAVYLCASSLGGEAFFGQGTRLTVV.

The chain is built from TRBV19 and TRBJ2-4; possibly TRBD2 for D (6 bases). With 5 bases removed from V and 6 bases from J, the gap between germline ends came to 17 bases. The CDR3 is 15 amino acids. Germline V CDR1 and CDR2: LNHDA, SQIVND (reference sequence). The CDR3 region has the DNA TGTGCCAGTAGTTTGGGGGGTACGCTGGGAAACATTCAGTACTTC. Translation gives CASSLGGTLGNIQYF.

The CDR3 nucleotides are TGTGCCGCGTGGGGTAGGGGCACTGAAGCTTTCTTT. Protein product: CAAWGRGTEAFF. The V call is TRBV19, the J call TRBJ1-1; the D gene is possibly TRBD1 (5 bases). The CDR3 is made up of 12 amino acids. Trimming took 11 bases from V and 4 from J, leaving 14 bases between them. Looked up from germline, CDR1 is LNHDA and CDR2 is SQIVND (reference sequence). The full variable domain, rest sourced from reference TRBV19 and TRBJ1-1, is DGGITQSPKYLFRKEGQNVTLSCEQNLNHDAMYWYRQDPGQGLRLIYYSQIVNDFQKGDIAEGYSVSREKKESFPLTVTSAQKNPTAFYLCAAWGRGTEAFFGQGTRLTVV.

The chain is built from TRBV5-1 and TRBJ2-3; 12 nucleotides line up with TRBD2. V lost 2 bases to trimming and J lost 3 bases; unmatched junction nucleotides: 10. The CDR3 has 18 residues. Germline V gives CDR1 SGHRS, CDR2 YFSETQ. The DNA for the CDR3 is TGCGCCAGCAGCTTTACACCGGCTAGCGGGGGGGTTACAGATACGCAGTATTTT. It translates to CASSFTPASGGVTDTQYF.

This chain links TRBV7-9 with TRBJ1-1, with D unclear. The CDR3 spans 15 residues. The germline V gene encodes CDR1 SEHNR and CDR2 FQNEAQ (reference sequence). Trimming stripped 7 bases from V and 3 bases from J, with 18 bases between. Here the CDR3 reads CASTKPDLRDTEAFF. In nucleotides, the CDR3 is TGTGCCAGCACAAAACCCGACTTGAGAGACACTGAAGCTTTCTTT.

The chain employs TRBV12-5 and TRBJ2-1; no clear D. This CDR3 contains 14 residues. Germline V gives CDR1 LGHNT, CDR2 FRNRAP. Trimming removed 7 bases at V and 9 bases at J, with 19 bases between. The DNA for the CDR3 is TGTGCTAGTGCCCCGAAGTCCTTCCCTATTGAGCAGTTCTTC. Translation gives CASAPKSFPIEQFF.

The rearrangement joins TRBV9 to TRBJ1-4, with D hard to call. The germline V gene encodes CDR1 SGDLS and CDR2 YYNGEE. The CDR3 consists of 14 residues. V lost 4 bases and J lost 4, with 11 bases in between. The CDR3 bases are TGTGCCAGCAGCCTGGGAGGGTTTAATGAAAAACTGTTTTTT. It translates to CASSLGGFNEKLFF. Looking up the rest from reference TRBV9 and TRBJ1-4 gives the full variable domain: DSGVTQTPKHLITATGQRVTLRCSPRSGDLSVYWYQQSLDQGLQFLIQYYNGEERAKGNILERFSAQQFPDLHSELNLSSLELGDSALYFCASSLGGFNEKLFFGSGTQLSVL.

V usage is TRBV7-3 and J usage is TRBJ1-1; 7 nucleotides match TRBD1. V shed 4 bases, J shed 1 base, and the junction held 3 bases outside the gene matches. Germline assignment: CDR1 SGHTA and CDR2 FQGTGA. This CDR3 contains 14 residues. DNA of the CDR3: TGTGCCAGCAGCTCGGACAGGCAGAACACTGAAGCTTTCTTT. Its translation is CASSSDRQNTEAFF.

This chain connects TRBV7-2 to TRBJ1-2; the D is unclear. The CDR3 is 14 residues long. Trimming cost V 3 bases and J 5 bases, with 13 bases left between them. Germline assignment: CDR1 SGHTA and CDR2 FQGNSA. Written as DNA, the CDR3 is TGTGCCAGCAGCTTCGAGGCCACCGTTTATGGCTACACCTTC. This gives the protein CASSFEATVYGYTF. Using reference TRBV7-2 and TRBJ1-2 for the parts outside the CDR3, the full variable domain is GAGVSQSPSNKVTEKGKDVELRCDPISGHTALYWYRQSLGQGLEFLIYFQGNSAPDKSGLPSDRFSAERTGGSVSTLTIQRTQQEDSAVYLCASSFEATVYGYTFGSGTRLTVV.

This clone was detected only a few times. V gene TRBV14 combines with J gene TRBJ2-1; 10 bases line up with TRBD2. The CDR3 extends over 15 amino acids. Unmatched junction bases numbered 3, after V lost 4 bases and J lost 3 bases. From germline, CDR1 is SGHDN and CDR2 FVKESK. The CDR3, as DNA: TGTGCCAGCAGCCGACCTAGCGGGGGCTACAATGAGCAGTTCTTC. This encodes CASSRPSGGYNEQFF.

The rearrangement uses TRBV10-3 and TRBJ1-1; D is unclear. Germline-derived CDR1 and CDR2 are ENHRY and SYGVKD. The CDR3 contains 13 residues. V was pared by 6 bases and J by 0 bases, with 8 bases between. CDR3 in DNA: TGTGCCATCAGAAGAGGGCTGAACACTGAAGCTTTCTTT. This translates into CAIRRGLNTEAFF.

This chain joins TRBV6-6 and TRBJ2-5, with a possible D match to TRBD1 (6 bases). CDR1 and CDR2 (germline): MNHNY, SVGAGI (reference sequence). There are 12 residues in the CDR3. The V end was cut by 4 bases, the J end by 7 bases, with 10 bases between. CDR3 sequence reads: CASSSTTGTQYF. The DNA of the CDR3 is TGTGCCAGCAGTTCGACGACAGGGACCCAGTACTTC.

V gene TRBV7-9 combines with J gene TRBJ1-2, with 7 bases identical to TRBD1. CDR1 and CDR2 from the germline V gene are SEHNR and FQNEAQ (reference sequence). The V segment lost 4 bases and the J segment 4 bases; nucleotides outside the gene matches: 9. The CDR3 runs to 15 residues. The CDR3 DNA follows: TGTGCCAGCAGCTACGCCTTACAGGGGAGCTATGGCTACACCTTC. This codes for CASSYALQGSYGYTF.

The rearrangement links TRBV27 to TRBJ2-7; the D is unclear. Germline loops: CDR1 MNHEY, CDR2 SMNVEV (reference sequence). The CDR3 length is 14 residues. Trimming took off 6 bases at V and 4 bases at J, with 16 bases between the two ends. The CDR3 DNA is TGTGCCAGCAGCCTAGGAACCACACCGTACGAGCAGTACTTC. It specifies CASSLGTTPYEQYF.

The J gene is TRBJ1-1, the V gene TRBV20-1; D possibly corresponds to TRBD1 (6 bases). Germline assignment: CDR1 DFQATT and CDR2 SNEGSKA (reference sequence). The length of the CDR3 is 11 residues. V was cut by 5 bases and J by 9 bases, with 13 bases left in between. CDR3 bases: TGCAGTGCTCCTCAGACAGGAAAAGCTTTCTTT. The encoded protein is CSAPQTGKAFF.

This clone was observed a handful of times. The rearrangement uses TRBV6-6 and TRBJ1-2; D is unclear. Deletions cut 5 bases from V and 0 bases from J, with 4 bases between. Germline CDR1 is MNHNY and CDR2 is SVGAGI (reference sequence). This CDR3 has 12 amino acids. The CDR3 DNA reads TGTGCCAGCAGTACGGCTAACTATGGCTACACCTTC. Amino acid sequence: CASSTANYGYTF.